This TCR beta chain came from a study of T-cell memory formation after mild COVID-19. Study-level points and caveats: The appearance of some responding clones in pre-infection memory suggested that cross-reactive memory joined.

The length of the CDR3 is 15 residues. Germline V gene data show CDR1 as SEHNR and CDR2 as FQNEAQ (reference sequence). V dropped 5 bases and J dropped 8 bases, with 19 bases sitting between them. TCRdb ran MiXCR on the 5' RACE reads and lists one entry per CDR3 protein. Here the sample spans a few hundred thousand distinct CDR3 sequences, 15% to 20% being singletons. This clonotype showed up many times. Its antigen remains unknown. The receptor comes from a man between 18 and 35 years old who had mild COVID-19 (a few samples of this study predate the infection). Cell type and time point are not known. Sequencing was carried out using PBMCs or a T cell subset sorted from them (not recorded which). This sequence joins TRBV7-9 and TRBJ2-1; the D is unclear. Here the CDR3 reads CASSGAPGPADEQFF. For the CDR3, the DNA is TGTGCCAGCAGCGGCGCCCCCGGGCCCGCGGATGAGCAGTTCTTC.